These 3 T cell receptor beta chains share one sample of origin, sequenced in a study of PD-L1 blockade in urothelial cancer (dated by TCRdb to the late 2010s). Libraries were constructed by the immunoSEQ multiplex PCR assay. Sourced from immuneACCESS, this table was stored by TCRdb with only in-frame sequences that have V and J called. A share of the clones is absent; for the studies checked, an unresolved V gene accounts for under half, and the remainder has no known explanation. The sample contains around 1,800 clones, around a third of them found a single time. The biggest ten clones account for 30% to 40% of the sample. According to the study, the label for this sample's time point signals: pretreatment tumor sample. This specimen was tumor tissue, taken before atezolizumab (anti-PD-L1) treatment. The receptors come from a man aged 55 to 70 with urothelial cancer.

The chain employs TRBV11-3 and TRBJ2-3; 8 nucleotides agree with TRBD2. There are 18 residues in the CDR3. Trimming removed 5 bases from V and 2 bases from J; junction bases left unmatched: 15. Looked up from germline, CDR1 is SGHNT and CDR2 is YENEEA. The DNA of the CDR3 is TGTGCCAGCAGCAGGTGGCCCCCGACTAGCGACCTCACAGATACGCAGTATTTT. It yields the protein CASSRWPPTSDLTDTQYF.

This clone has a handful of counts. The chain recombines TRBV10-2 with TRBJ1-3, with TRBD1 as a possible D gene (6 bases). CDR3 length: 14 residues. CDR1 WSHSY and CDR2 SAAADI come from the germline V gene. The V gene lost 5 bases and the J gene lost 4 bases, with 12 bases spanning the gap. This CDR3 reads CASSPSGAGNTIYF. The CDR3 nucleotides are TGCGCCAGCAGTCCGTCAGGGGCAGGAAACACCATATATTTT.

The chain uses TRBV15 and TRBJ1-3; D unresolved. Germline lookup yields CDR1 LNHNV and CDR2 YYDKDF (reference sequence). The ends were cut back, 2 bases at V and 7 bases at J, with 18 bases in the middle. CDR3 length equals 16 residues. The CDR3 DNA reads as TGTGCCACCAGCAGATCCCCCGGAACGGTGGGGAACACCATATATTTT. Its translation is CATSRSPGTVGNTIYF. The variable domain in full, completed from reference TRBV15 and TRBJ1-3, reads DAMVIQNPRYQVTQFGKPVTLSCSQTLNHNVMYWYQQKSSQAPKLLFHYYDKDFNNEADTPDNFQSRRPNTSFCFLDIRSPGLGDTAMYLCATSRSPGTVGNTIYFGEGSWLTVV.